This note documents a single T cell receptor (beta chain) sequence. The antigen is unknown. The CDR3 extends over 17 amino acids. V was pared by 5 bases and J by 1 base, with 14 bases of the junction left unmatched. CDR1 PRHDT and CDR2 FYEKMQ come from the germline V gene (reference sequence). The sample originates from a study of blood T cells in healthy people across ages. The study's findings and limits: It was found that TCR beta diversity correlated strongly with the percentage of naive T cells.

The second PCR ran about 6 to 12 cycles with a sample-barcoded 5' primer and J-beta primers. One entry per CDR3 protein results from TCRdb running MiXCR on the 5' RACE reads. This sample yields about 290,000 distinct CDR3 sequences, of which 27% are seen a single time; about 30% belongs to the top ten. The specimen sequenced was blood. The V call is TRBV13, the J call TRBJ2-7, with 7 positions matching TRBD2. This TCR came from a woman aged 65 to 85 in good health. The chain's CDR3 is CASSQASLRERSYEQYF. The CDR3 DNA is TGTGCCAGCAGCCAGGCGTCGTTGCGGGAGAGGTCCTACGAGCAGTACTTC.